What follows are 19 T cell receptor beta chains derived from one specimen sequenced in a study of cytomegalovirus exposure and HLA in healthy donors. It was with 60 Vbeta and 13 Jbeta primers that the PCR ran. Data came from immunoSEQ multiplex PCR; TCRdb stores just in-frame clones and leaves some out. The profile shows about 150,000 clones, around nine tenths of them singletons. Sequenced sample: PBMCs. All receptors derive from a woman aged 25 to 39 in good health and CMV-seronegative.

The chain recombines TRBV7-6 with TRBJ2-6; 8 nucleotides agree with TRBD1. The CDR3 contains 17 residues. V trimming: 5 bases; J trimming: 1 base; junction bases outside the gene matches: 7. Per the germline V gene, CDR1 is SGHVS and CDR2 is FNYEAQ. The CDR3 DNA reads TGTGCCAGCAGCCAGGGGACAGGCCGTTCTGGGGCCAACGTCCTGACTTTC. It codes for CASSQGTGRSGANVLTF.

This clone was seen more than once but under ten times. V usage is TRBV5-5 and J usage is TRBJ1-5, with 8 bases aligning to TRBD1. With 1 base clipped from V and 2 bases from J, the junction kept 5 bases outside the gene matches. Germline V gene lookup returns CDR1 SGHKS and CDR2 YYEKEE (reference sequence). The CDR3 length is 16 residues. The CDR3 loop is CASSLSATGGNQPQHF. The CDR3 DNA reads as TGTGCCAGCAGCTTGTCGGCGACAGGGGGCAATCAGCCCCAGCATTTT.

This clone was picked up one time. The CDR3 region has the DNA TGTGCCAGCAGCAACCTCATGGGGTCTTCAACGCAGGGCTATGGCTACACCTTC. It is translated as CASSNLMGSSTQGYGYTF. V is TRBV21-1 and J is TRBJ1-2; the tabulated D call, TRBD1, remains unverified against the DNA. TRBV21-1 is a pseudogene segment. This CDR3 region has 18 residues.

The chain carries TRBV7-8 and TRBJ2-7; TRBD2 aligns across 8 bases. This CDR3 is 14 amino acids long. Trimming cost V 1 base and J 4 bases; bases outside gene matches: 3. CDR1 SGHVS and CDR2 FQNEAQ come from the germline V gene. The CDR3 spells CASSLGTSSYEQYF. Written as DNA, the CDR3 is TGTGCCAGCAGCTTAGGGACTAGCAGTTACGAGCAGTACTTC.

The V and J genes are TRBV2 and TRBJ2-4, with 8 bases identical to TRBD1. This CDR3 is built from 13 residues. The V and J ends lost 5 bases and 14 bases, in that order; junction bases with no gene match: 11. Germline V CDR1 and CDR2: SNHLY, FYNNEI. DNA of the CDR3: TGTGCCAGCAGTCCCAGGGCCCTGGACAGGGAGTACTTC. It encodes CASSPRALDREYF.

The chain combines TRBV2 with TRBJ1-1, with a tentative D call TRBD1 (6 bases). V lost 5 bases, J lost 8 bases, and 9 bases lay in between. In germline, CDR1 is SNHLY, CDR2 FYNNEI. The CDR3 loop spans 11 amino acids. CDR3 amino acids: CASSIDREAFF. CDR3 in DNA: TGTGCCAGCAGTATTGACAGGGAAGCTTTCTTT. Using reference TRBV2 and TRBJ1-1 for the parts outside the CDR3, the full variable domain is EPEVTQTPSHQVTQMGQEVILRCVPISNHLYFYWYRQILGQKVEFLVSFYNNEISEKSEIFDDQFSVERPDGSNFTLKIRSTKLEDSAMYFCASSIDREAFFGQGTRLTVV.

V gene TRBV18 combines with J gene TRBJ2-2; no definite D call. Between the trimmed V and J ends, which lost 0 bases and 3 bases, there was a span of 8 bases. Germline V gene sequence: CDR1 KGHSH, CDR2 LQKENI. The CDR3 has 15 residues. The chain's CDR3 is CASSPPYSYTGELFF. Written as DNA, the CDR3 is TGTGCCAGCTCACCACCGTACAGTTACACCGGGGAGCTGTTTTTT.

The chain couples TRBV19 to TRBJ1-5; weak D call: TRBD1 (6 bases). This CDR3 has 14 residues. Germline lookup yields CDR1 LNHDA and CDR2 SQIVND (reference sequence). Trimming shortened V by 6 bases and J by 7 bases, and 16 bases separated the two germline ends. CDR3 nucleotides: TGTGCCAGTAGCAAGGGGGAGCTTCGGCAGCCCCAGCATTTT. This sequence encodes CASSKGELRQPQHF.

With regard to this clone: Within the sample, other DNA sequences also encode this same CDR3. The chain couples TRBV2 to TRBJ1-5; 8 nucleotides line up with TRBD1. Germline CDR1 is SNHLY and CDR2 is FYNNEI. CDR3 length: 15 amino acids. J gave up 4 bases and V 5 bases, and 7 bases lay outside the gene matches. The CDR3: CASSSGQGANQPQHF. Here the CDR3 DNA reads TGTGCCAGCAGTTCGGGGCAGGGGGCGAATCAGCCCCAGCATTTT.

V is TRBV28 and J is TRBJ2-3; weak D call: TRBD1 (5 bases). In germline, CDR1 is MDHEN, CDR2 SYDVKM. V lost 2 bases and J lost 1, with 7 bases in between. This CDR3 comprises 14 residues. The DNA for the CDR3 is TGTGCCAGCAGTTTAGGGGCCCGCACAGATACGCAGTATTTT. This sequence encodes CASSLGARTDTQYF.

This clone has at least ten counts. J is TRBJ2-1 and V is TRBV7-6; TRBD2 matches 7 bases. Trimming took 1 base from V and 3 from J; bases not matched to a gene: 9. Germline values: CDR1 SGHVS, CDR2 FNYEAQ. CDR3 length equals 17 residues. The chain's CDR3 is CASSLVRGSLFYNEQFF. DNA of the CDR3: TGTGCCAGCAGCTTAGTGCGGGGGTCCCTATTCTACAATGAGCAGTTCTTC.

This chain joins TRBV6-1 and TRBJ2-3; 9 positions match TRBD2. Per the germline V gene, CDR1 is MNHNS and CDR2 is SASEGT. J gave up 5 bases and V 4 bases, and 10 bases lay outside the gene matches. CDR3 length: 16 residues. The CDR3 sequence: CASSAPHSGSGDTQYF. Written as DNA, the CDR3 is TGTGCCAGCAGTGCTCCGCATAGCGGGAGCGGAGATACGCAGTATTTT.

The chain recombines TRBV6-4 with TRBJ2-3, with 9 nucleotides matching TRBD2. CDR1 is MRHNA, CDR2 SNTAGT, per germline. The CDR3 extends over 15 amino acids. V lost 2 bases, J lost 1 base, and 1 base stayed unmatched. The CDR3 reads CASSDASGGTDTQYF. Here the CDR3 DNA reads TGTGCCAGCAGTGACGCTAGCGGGGGCACAGATACGCAGTATTTT.

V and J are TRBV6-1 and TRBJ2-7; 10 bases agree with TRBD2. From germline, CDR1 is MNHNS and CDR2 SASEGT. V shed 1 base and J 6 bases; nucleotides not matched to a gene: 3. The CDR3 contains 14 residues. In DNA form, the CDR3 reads TGTGCCAGCAGTGAAGTCCTAGCGGGAGCCGAGCAGTACTTC. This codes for CASSEVLAGAEQYF.

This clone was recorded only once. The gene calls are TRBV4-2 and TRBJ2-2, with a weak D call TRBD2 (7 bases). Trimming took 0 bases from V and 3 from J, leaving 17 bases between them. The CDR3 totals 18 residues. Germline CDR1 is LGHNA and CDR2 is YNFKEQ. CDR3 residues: CASSQDELGAGDTGELFF. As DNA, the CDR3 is TGTGCCAGCAGCCAAGATGAGTTGGGGGCGGGGGACACCGGGGAGCTGTTTTTT.

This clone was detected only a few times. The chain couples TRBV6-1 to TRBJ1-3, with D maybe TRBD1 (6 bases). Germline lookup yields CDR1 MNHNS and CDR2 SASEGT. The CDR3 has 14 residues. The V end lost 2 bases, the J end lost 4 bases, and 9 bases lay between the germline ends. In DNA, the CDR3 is TGTGCCAGCAGTGAAAGGGGGAGAGGAAACACCATATATTTT. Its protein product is CASSERGRGNTIYF.

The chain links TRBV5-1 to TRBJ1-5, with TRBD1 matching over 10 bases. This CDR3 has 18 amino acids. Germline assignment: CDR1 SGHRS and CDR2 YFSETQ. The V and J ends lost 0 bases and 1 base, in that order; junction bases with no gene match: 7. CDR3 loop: CASSLAGQGRVSNQPQHF. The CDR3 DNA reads TGCGCCAGCAGCTTGGCGGGACAGGGGCGGGTAAGCAATCAGCCCCAGCATTTT.

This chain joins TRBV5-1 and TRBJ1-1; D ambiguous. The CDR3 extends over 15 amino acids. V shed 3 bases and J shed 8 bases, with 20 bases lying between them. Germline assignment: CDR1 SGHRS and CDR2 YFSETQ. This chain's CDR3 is CASSSVAGSLLEAFF. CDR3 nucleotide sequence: TGCGCCAGCAGCTCAGTCGCGGGGTCGCTGCTGGAAGCTTTCTTT.

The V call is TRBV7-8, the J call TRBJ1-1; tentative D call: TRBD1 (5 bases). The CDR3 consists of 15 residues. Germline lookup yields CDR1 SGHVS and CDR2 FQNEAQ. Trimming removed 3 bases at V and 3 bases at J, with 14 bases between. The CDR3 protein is CASSFFGGRDTEAFF. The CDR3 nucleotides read TGTGCCAGCAGCTTCTTCGGGGGTCGGGACACTGAAGCTTTCTTT.